This T cell receptor beta chain was documented in a study of early T cells in non-severe SARS-CoV-2 infection (dated by TCRdb to the early 2020s). A note on the overall study: Because TCR sequencing was done on bulk RNA from unsorted whole blood, the alpha and beta chains could not be paired. General conclusions and limits of the study: VDJdb matching was skewed toward anti-spike CD8 responses and likely underestimated virus-specific expansions, missing private and CD4 specificities.

V and J are truncated by 5 bases and 5 bases respectively, leaving an intervening sequence of 18 bases. Including the terminal cysteine and phenylalanine, the CDR3 comprises 15 residues. The read is trimmed to its CDR3 DNA, 45 bases read in frame from base 1. CDR1 is given as SGHAT and CDR2 as FQNNGV, both from the germline V gene. The study was a case-control design nested within a healthcare worker cohort in London, UK, with weekly nasopharyngeal swab PCR tests and blood sampling. Healthcare workers were recruited during the week of the UK lockdown, between 23 and 31 March 2020, and followed weekly for up to about 15 weeks. In this sample, this clonotype turned up a few times. It has no known antigen specificity. No quality values exist for individual bases; no much larger clone is one base distant. The protocol used for the library was 5' RACE. The reads were generated on a NextSeq 500. In the TCR library protocol, unique molecular identifiers were attached to individual cDNA molecules to correct for PCR bias and sequencing error. TCR alpha and beta chains were both sequenced, and the abundances of alpha and beta sequences in each sample were closely correlated with each other. On the authors' methods: Decombinator V4 was used to annotate the V gene, J gene and CDR3 of the TCR sequences. TCRs were defined as expanded if a significant change between any two time points was detected under a Poisson model with p below 0.0001. TCR abundances were normalised to the total number of TCRs sequenced in each sample and reported as counts per million. MAIT TCRs were defined by TRAV1-2 paired with TRAJ12, TRAJ20 or TRAJ33, and iNKT TCRs by TRAV10 paired with TRAJ18. VDJdb, accessed 1 November 2021, was searched for CMV, EBV and SARS-CoV-2 annotated TCRs, excluding TCRs annotated for multiple antigens. The public reads were reprocessed in TCRdb via fastp at Q25 and MiXCR, keeping in-frame beta chains. Rows with one shared CDR3 protein collapse into an entry with the most common genes and DNA. Clone size and V and J calls follow TCRdb, not the original study. Across this sample there are more than 20,000 distinct CDR3 sequences, with roughly 4.5% seen only once. The top ten clones comprise around 17% of the sample.

The sequencing input was whole blood. The sequence joins TRBV11-2 to TRBJ1-1, with an unclear D gene assignment. This receptor was identified in an adult who was a healthcare worker with PCR-confirmed SARS-CoV-2 infection or an uninfected control (not recorded which). The DNA sequence reads TGTGCCAGCAGCGTGGGGTGGCTGGGCGCTACTGAAGCTTTCTTT. It is translated as CASSVGWLGATEAFF.